This TCR beta chain was sequenced for a study of T cells expressing NK-cell markers. Study summary: Obtained from sorted CD3+CD56+NKG2C+, CD3+CD56+NKG2C- and CD3+CD56-NKG2C+ T cells were the TCR beta repertoires.

Beta-chain TCR cDNA was generated via 5'RACE template switching with UMIs. TCRdb derives one entry per CDR3 protein from the 5' RACE reads, leaving out DNA. Across 200,000 to 300,000 distinct CDR3 sequences, the top ten clones capture around 3.9% of the sample. The CDR3 loop spans 19 amino acids. CDR1 is SGHNT and CDR2 is YYREEE in the germline V gene (reference sequence). Sequenced input: blood T cells: a sorted CD56 or NKG2C T cell subset, CD4+ or CD8+ T cells, or bulk PBMC T cells (not recorded which). This sequence joins TRBV5-4 and TRBJ2-4; without DNA, the TCRdb call of TRBD1 cannot be checked. The source is a woman between 18 and 70 years old in good health. The CDR3 reads CASSSRPPGQALAKNIQYF.